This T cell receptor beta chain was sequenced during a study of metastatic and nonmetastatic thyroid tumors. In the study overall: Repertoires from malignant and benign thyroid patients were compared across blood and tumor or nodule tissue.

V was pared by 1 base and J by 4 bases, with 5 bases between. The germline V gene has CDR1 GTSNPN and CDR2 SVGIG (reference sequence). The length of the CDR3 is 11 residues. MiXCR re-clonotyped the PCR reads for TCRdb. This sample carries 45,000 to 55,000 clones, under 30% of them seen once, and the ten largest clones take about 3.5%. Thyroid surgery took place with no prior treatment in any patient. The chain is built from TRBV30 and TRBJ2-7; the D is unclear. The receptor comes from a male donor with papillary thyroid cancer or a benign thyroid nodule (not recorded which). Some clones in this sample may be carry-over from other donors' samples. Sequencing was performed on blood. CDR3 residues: CAWSGYYEQYF. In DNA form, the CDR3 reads TGTGCCTGGAGTGGGTATTACGAGCAGTACTTC.